This TCR beta chain is drawn from a study of blood T cell repertoires in COVID-19. Study in general: Sample material is recorded as cDNA or gDNA derived from T cells, B-cell-depleted T cells, or PBMCs.

Germline V gene lookup returns CDR1 GTSNPN and CDR2 SVGIG (reference sequence). There are 11 residues in the CDR3. V lost 2 bases and J lost 4, with 5 bases in between. The authors' processing: Amplifying reference gene primers gave estimates of nucleated cell counts. TCRdb's copy holds only in-frame clones and misses some; the assay was immunoSEQ multiplex PCR. Clonal size and the V and J genes are those of that table, whereas D and trimming came from the DNA. The repertoire has around 50,000 clones, about 85% of them found once; the top ten carry 22%. The chain carries TRBV30 and TRBJ1-2; D unclear. The sequenced material came from peripheral blood. This clonotype originated in a woman older than 75 with COVID-19, enrolled during active disease. CDR3 sequence (DNA): TGTGCCTGGAGTCCCCTCTATGGCTACACCTTC. This codes for CAWSPLYGYTF.